The clone carrying this TCR beta chain was seen repeatedly, ten times or more. What it binds is unknown. Every patient had bone marrow sampled while the disease was active. This library used 300 to 450 ng RNA and molecular barcoded adaptors spanning alpha/delta and beta/gamma chains. TCRdb redid the calling of the reads with MiXCR, one entry per CDR3 protein. This table has about 47,000 distinct CDR3 sequences, roughly 12% appearing once. These data belong to a study of read filtering for tumor transcriptome and immune sequencing. Across the study: Among patients, some 17 were male and some 15 female, aged about 40 to 90 (mean around 68). The study, taken as a whole, reports: Compared with RNA-seq, IR-seq gave much higher clonotype depth and reliability. Correlation between methods rose after single-read clonotypes were removed.

Germline V gives CDR1 DFQATT, CDR2 SNEGSKA (reference sequence). This CDR3 comprises 14 residues. The V gene lost 0 bases and the J gene lost 5 bases, with 13 bases spanning the gap. The rearrangement links TRBV20-1 to TRBJ2-5; D may be TRBD2 (5 bases). The sample comprised a population of CD138-negative cells sorted from bone marrow. This clonotype originated in a donor over 35 with multiple myeloma. CDR3 sequence reads: CSARDVSGRETQYF. DNA of the CDR3: TGCAGTGCTAGAGATGTGTCGGGAAGGGAGACCCAGTACTTC.